Following are 8 T cell receptor beta chains from one sample sequenced in a study of STAT5B mutations in CD4+ large granular lymphocyte leukemia. TCRdb's table, derived via immunoSEQ multiplex PCR, lists solely in-frame clones and lacks some. This repertoire shows about 46,000 clones, more than 65% found once; its top ten account for 0.35% to 0.4%. Sequencing input: CD4+ T cells from blood buffy coats. These receptors all come from a human donor in good health.

J is TRBJ2-5 and V is TRBV6-1; 9 bases line up with TRBD2. V lost 6 bases, J lost 2 bases, and 4 bases stayed unmatched. This CDR3 region has 14 residues. CDR1 MNHNS and CDR2 SASEGT come from the germline V gene. The CDR3 sequence: CASRRTSEQETQYF. The CDR3 DNA reads TGTGCCAGCAGGAGGACTAGCGAACAAGAGACCCAGTACTTC.

The chain has TRBV6-5 and TRBJ1-3; 7 bases map to TRBD1. The CDR3 totals 15 residues. The germline gives CDR1 MNHEY, CDR2 SVGAGI. J gave up 4 bases and V 2 bases, and 5 bases lay outside the gene matches. CDR3 in DNA: TGTGCCAGCAGTTACCAGGGGGAGGGCGGAAACACCATATATTTT. Its translation is CASSYQGEGGNTIYF.

The chain recombines TRBV14 with TRBJ1-5; possibly TRBD1 for D (5 bases). This CDR3 is built from 13 residues. V was cut by 3 bases and J by 6 bases, with 9 bases left in between. CDR1 and CDR2 from the germline V gene are SGHDN and FVKESK. CDR3 protein: CASSQGVPQPQHF. In nucleotides, the CDR3 is TGTGCCAGCAGCCAGGGGGTTCCTCAGCCCCAGCATTTT.

The chain carries TRBV10-3 and TRBJ1-5, with 9 nucleotides matching TRBD1. V trimming: 4 bases; J trimming: 4 bases; junction bases outside the gene matches: 2. Germline CDR1 reads ENHRY; CDR2 reads SYGVKD. There are 14 residues in the CDR3. CDR3 amino acids: CAISGDRANQPQHF. CDR3 nucleotide sequence: TGTGCCATCAGTGGGGACAGGGCAAATCAGCCCCAGCATTTT.

This clone was counted a few times. The chain employs TRBV6-5 and TRBJ1-5; 9 nucleotides agree with TRBD1. The germline CDR1 and CDR2 sequences are MNHEY and SVGAGI. The junction had 11 bases not matched to a gene; V was cut back by 8 bases and J by 6 bases. This CDR3 contains 15 residues. The CDR3 bases are TGTGCCAGCCGGCCGGGGGGACAGGGAGTTCAGCCCCAGCATTTT. Translation gives CASRPGGQGVQPQHF.

The DNA for the CDR3 is TGTGCCAGCAGCCCTCGGGTAGCGGGAGAGACCCAGTACTTC. Protein product: CASSPRVAGETQYF. The chain couples TRBV5-4 to TRBJ2-5, with TRBD2 matching 7 bases. Germline V gene lookup returns CDR1 SGHNT and CDR2 YYREEE (reference sequence). This CDR3 is 14 amino acids long. Trimming removed 4 bases from V and 4 bases from J; junction bases left unmatched: 7.

V is TRBV18 and J is TRBJ2-1, with 9 bases that match TRBD2. Germline V gene data show CDR1 as KGHSH and CDR2 as LQKENI. This CDR3 has 15 amino acids. The V segment lost 5 bases and the J segment 4 bases; nucleotides outside the gene matches: 6. This chain's CDR3 is CASSVGLAIYNEQFF. DNA for the CDR3: TGTGCCAGCTCAGTCGGACTAGCGATATACAATGAGCAGTTCTTC.

This rearrangement joins TRBV9 to TRBJ2-3; 7 bases are shared with TRBD2. With V trimmed by 4 bases and J by 0 bases, 8 bases remained unmatched. There are 16 residues in the CDR3. CDR1 and CDR2 (germline): SGDLS, YYNGEE. CDR3 sequence reads: CASSPREGFSTDTQYF. The CDR3 DNA reads as TGTGCCAGCAGCCCTAGGGAGGGGTTTAGCACAGATACGCAGTATTTT.